The clone carrying this T cell receptor (beta chain) was seen a handful of times. Because the library targeted alpha chains, this beta chain is an off-target read whose size means little. One entry per CDR3 protein results from TCRdb running MiXCR on the 5' RACE reads. This table holds nearly 10,000 distinct CDR3 sequences, over 3% found once. This entry comes from a study of spatial heterogeneity in lung cancer. The time point was: blood taken at disease recurrence. The authors sequenced whole RNA from tumor, nontumor lung or frozen PBMC without sorting. Trimming left V 4 bases short and J 3 bases short, with 9 bases between. Germline CDR1 and CDR2: MGHDK and SYGVNS. The CDR3 consists of 13 residues.

This chain links TRBV25-1 with TRBJ1-2; D call uncertain. Sequencing was performed on PBMCs, taken at recurrence. The source of this sequence is a female donor with early-stage non-small cell lung cancer. The CDR3 region is CASSVRRDYGYTF. CDR3 nucleotides: TGTGCCAGCAGTGTCCGGCGGGACTATGGCTACACCTTC.